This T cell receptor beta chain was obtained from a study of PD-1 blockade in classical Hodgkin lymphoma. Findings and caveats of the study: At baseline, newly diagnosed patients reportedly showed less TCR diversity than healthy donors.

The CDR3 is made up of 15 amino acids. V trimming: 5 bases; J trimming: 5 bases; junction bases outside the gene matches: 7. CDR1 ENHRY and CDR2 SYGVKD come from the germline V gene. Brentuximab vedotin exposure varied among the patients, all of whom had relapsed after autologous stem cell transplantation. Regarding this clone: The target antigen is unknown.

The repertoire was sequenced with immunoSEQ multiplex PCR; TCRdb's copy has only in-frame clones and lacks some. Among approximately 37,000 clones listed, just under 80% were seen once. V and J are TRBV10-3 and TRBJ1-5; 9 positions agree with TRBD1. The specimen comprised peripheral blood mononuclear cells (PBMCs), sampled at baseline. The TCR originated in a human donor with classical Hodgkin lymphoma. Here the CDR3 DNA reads TGTGCCATCAGTAGACAGGGGGAGGGGTATCAGCCCCAGCATTTT. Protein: CAISRQGEGYQPQHF.